This entry lists 17 T cell receptor beta chains sequenced from one sample in a study of cytomegalovirus exposure and HLA in healthy donors (dated by TCRdb to about 2017). Libraries were made using the immunoSEQ multiplex PCR assay. For the multiplex PCR, a mixture combining 60 forward primers for TCR Vbeta segments and 13 reverse primers for TCR Jbeta segments was used. The source is immuneACCESS, and TCRdb retained only in-frame sequences with V and J called. Part of the clones is not carried over; for the studies checked, unresolved V genes explain less than half of this, and the remainder is unexplained. The sample table records more than 110,000 clones; about 84% of these occur just once. The ten largest account for around 2.4% of the sample. Sequencing was done on a sample of PBMCs. The receptor set was obtained from a man aged 50-59 years in good health and CMV-seronegative.

V usage is TRBV9 and J usage is TRBJ1-2; D is unclear. The V end lost 4 bases, the J end lost 6 bases, and 13 bases lay between the germline ends. The CDR3 sequence is 13 residues long. From germline, CDR1 is SGDLS and CDR2 YYNGEE. CDR3 protein: CASSTQGLDGYTF. As DNA, the CDR3 is TGTGCCAGCAGCACGCAAGGACTTGATGGCTACACCTTC.

This chain links TRBV7-8 with TRBJ2-7; TRBD1 might be the D (8 bases). The CDR3 is made up of 15 amino acids. V lost 5 bases and J 2 bases, leaving 16 bases between the germline ends. Germline V gene data show CDR1 as SGHVS and CDR2 as FQNEAQ. The CDR3 nucleotides are TGTGCCAGCAGCAGGACAGGGAGGGTCCCCTACGAGCAGTACTTC. It is translated as CASSRTGRVPYEQYF.

The genes are TRBV2 and TRBJ1-4; maybe TRBD1 (5 bases). Per germline, CDR1 SNHLY and CDR2 FYNNEI. This CDR3 has 14 residues. The ends were cut back, 9 bases at V and 8 bases at J, with 19 bases in the middle. The CDR3 spells CASGTQVGGEKLFF. The CDR3 DNA reads TGTGCCAGTGGCACACAGGTGGGAGGCGAAAAACTGTTTTTT.

The chain employs TRBV10-2 and TRBJ1-3, with D possibly TRBD1 on 5 matching bases. Between the trimmed V and J ends, which lost 7 bases and 2 bases, there was a span of 12 bases. Germline assignment: CDR1 WSHSY and CDR2 SAAADI. CDR3 length: 14 amino acids. In nucleotides, the CDR3 is TGCGCCAGCATGGGGGGAGTTGCTGGAAACACCATATATTTT. Translated, it gives CASMGGVAGNTIYF.

This clone came up once. CDR3 protein: CASSQETAGEQYF. DNA for the CDR3: TGTGCCAGCAGCCAAGAGACAGCCGGCGAGCAGTACTTC. The rearrangement uses TRBV7-3 and TRBJ2-7; TRBD1 might be the D (5 bases). Deletions cut 5 bases from V and 6 bases from J, with 14 bases between. The CDR3 is made up of 13 amino acids. Germline loops: CDR1 SGHTA, CDR2 FQGTGA.

V is TRBV6-8 and J is TRBJ2-7; TRBD2 aligns across 10 bases. Germline assignment: CDR1 MNHGY and CDR2 SAAAGT. Trimming took 6 bases from V and 6 from J; bases not matched to a gene: 8. The CDR3 loop spans 14 amino acids. CDR3 bases: TGTGCCAGCAGGTTAGCGGGAGGTACGGCCGAGCAGTACTTC. It is translated as CASRLAGGTAEQYF.

The CDR3 reads CASNPGQNYNEQFF. The CDR3 region has the DNA TGCGCCAGCAATCCGGGACAGAACTACAATGAGCAGTTCTTC. This chain joins TRBV5-1 and TRBJ2-1; 7 bases agree with TRBD1. This CDR3 comprises 14 residues. Looked up from germline, CDR1 is SGHRS and CDR2 is YFSETQ. The V gene end was trimmed by 6 bases and the J gene end by 3 bases; junction bases not matched to a gene: 6.

In this sample, this clone turned up a few times. V is TRBV6-1 and J is TRBJ2-4, with D unresolved. Germline CDR1 and CDR2: MNHNS and SASEGT. V was clipped by 1 base and J by 6 bases, with 13 bases between them. CDR3 length: 15 amino acids. CDR3 sequence (DNA): TGTGCCAGCAGTGAAGTCGACACCAGCCTAAACATTCAGTACTTC. Protein product: CASSEVDTSLNIQYF.

This clone was found once. The rearrangement links TRBV5-4 to TRBJ1-1, with a weak D call TRBD1 (5 bases). The V end was cut by 3 bases, the J end by 3 bases, with 12 bases between. The germline V gene has CDR1 SGHNT and CDR2 YYREEE (reference sequence). The CDR3 extends over 14 amino acids. The CDR3 sequence is CASSSGTTDTEAFF. In DNA form, the CDR3 reads TGTGCCAGCAGCTCCGGGACTACTGACACTGAAGCTTTCTTT.

The V gene is TRBV5-6, the J gene TRBJ1-2, with D tentatively TRBD1 (6 bases). Germline V gene data show CDR1 as SGHDT and CDR2 as YYEEEE. CDR3 length: 14 residues. The ends were cut back, 1 base at V and 5 bases at J, with 12 bases in the middle. CDR3 sequence: CASSLRGGFYGYTF. CDR3 sequence (DNA): TGTGCCAGCAGCTTGCGGGGGGGCTTTTATGGCTACACCTTC.

This clone has only a few counts. V gene TRBV15 combines with J gene TRBJ1-4, with D perhaps TRBD1 (6 bases). In germline, CDR1 is LNHNV, CDR2 YYDKDF (reference sequence). V lost 0 bases and J lost 7, with 12 bases in between. The CDR3 sequence is 15 residues long. In DNA, the CDR3 is TGTGCCACCAGCAGAGATCAGGGGAGGGGTGAAAAACTGTTTTTT. It codes for CATSRDQGRGEKLFF.

The genes are TRBV6-1 and TRBJ2-5, with no clear D. The DNA end is a closer match to TRBJ2-7, so the J assignment may be wrong. Germline values: CDR1 MNHNS, CDR2 SASEGT. CDR3 length: 13 amino acids. CDR3 protein: CASSEAHSYEQYF. DNA for the CDR3: TGTGCCAGCAGTGAAGCCCATTCCTACGAGCAGTACTTC.

The CDR3, as DNA: TGTGCCAGCAGGGCAGGGGGCAGCGATGAGCAGTTCTTC. It codes for CASRAGGSDEQFF. V usage is TRBV6-5 and J usage is TRBJ2-1; 8 bases agree with TRBD1. The CDR3 has 13 amino acids. V shed 6 bases, J shed 8 bases, and the junction held 6 bases outside the gene matches. The V gene's germline CDR1 is MNHEY and CDR2 SVGAGI.

The chain combines TRBV30 with TRBJ2-7, with D possibly TRBD1 on 5 matching bases. The V gene's germline CDR1 is GTSNPN and CDR2 SVGIG (reference sequence). V was clipped by 0 bases and J by 0 bases, with 12 bases between them. This CDR3 has 15 residues. In nucleotides, the CDR3 is TGTGCCTGGAGTGTACCGACAGACTTCTCCTACGAGCAGTACTTC. This translates into CAWSVPTDFSYEQYF.

The chain couples TRBV5-1 to TRBJ1-1; no clear D. From germline, CDR1 is SGHRS and CDR2 YFSETQ. The ends were cut back, 0 bases at V and 5 bases at J, with 14 bases in the middle. The CDR3 extends over 15 amino acids. The CDR3 DNA reads TGCGCCAGCAGCTTGGCCGGCGAACGGCGGACTGAAGCTTTCTTT. The encoded protein is CASSLAGERRTEAFF.

The CDR3 nucleotides are TGTGCCAGCAGTTACACCACTAGACAGGGGGCCTATGGCTACACCTTC. This gives the protein CASSYTTRQGAYGYTF. The chain has TRBV6-5 and TRBJ1-2, with 10 bases that match TRBD1. The V gene's germline CDR1 is MNHEY and CDR2 SVGAGI. V dropped 2 bases and J dropped 4; count of bases not matched to a gene: 7. The CDR3 has 16 amino acids.

This sequence joins TRBV7-9 and TRBJ1-2, with D uncertain. The V and J ends lost 1 base and 4 bases respectively, with 16 bases between them. The germline CDR1 and CDR2 sequences are SEHNR and FQNEAQ (reference sequence). The CDR3 spans 16 residues. CDR3 in amino acids: CASSLGLVRRPYGYTF. CDR3 nucleotide sequence: TGTGCCAGCAGCTTAGGTCTGGTTCGCAGGCCCTATGGCTACACCTTC.